These T cell receptor beta chains were read from a single sample in a study of blood T cell repertoires in COVID-19. Profiling relied on immunoSEQ multiplex PCR, and the TCRdb table lists in-frame clones only, not all of them. Of 150,000 to 200,000 clones listed, around 86% were seen once; the top ten hold less than 10%. Sample: peripheral blood. The receptors were gathered from a woman aged 70-85 years with COVID-19, enrolled during active disease. Both conserved end residues are part of each CDR3. A D gene is named only where the DNA matches it firmly. Some rows have no size entry. The others give once, few or many, or a class for an expanded clone.

TRBV9	TRBD2	many	TRBJ2-1	CASQRELSYNEQFF	TGTGCCAGTCAGCGGGAGTTAAGCTACAATGAGCAGTTCTTC
TRBV12-3/TRBV12-4	TRBD1	once	TRBJ2-1	CASSFEGTGTIF	TGTGCCAGCAGTTTTGAAGGGACAGGGACGATCTTC
TRBV2	.	.	TRBJ2-7	CASSRDFNYEQYF	TGTGCCAGCAGCCGGGACTTTAACTACGAGCAGTACTTC
TRBV28	TRBD2	.	TRBJ2-2	CASTLAGGTTGELFF	TGTGCCAGCACCCTAGCGGGAGGGACCACCGGGGAGCTGTTTTTT
TRBV6-5	TRBD1	.	TRBJ1-2	CASSPHPGQLYGYTF	TGTGCCAGCAGCCCCCATCCGGGACAGCTCTATGGCTACACCTTC
TRBV7-2	.	.	TRBJ2-2	CASSLEETGELFF	TGTGCCAGCAGCTTAGAGGAGACCGGGGAGCTGTTTTTT
TRBV11-2	TRBD1	.	TRBJ2-7	CASSRTETGLIEQYF	TGTGCCAGCAGCCGGACCGAGACAGGGCTTATTGAGCAGTACTTC
TRBV15	.	.	TRBJ1-4	CATSRAGATNEKLFF	TGTGCCACCAGCAGAGCCGGGGCAACTAATGAAAAACTGTTTTTT
TRBV18	TRBD1	.	TRBJ2-1	CASRITGASYNEQFF	TGTGCCAGTCGAATTACAGGGGCCTCCTACAATGAGCAGTTCTTC
TRBV7-8	.	few	TRBJ2-7	CASSLRVRAVQDEQYF	TGTGCCAGCAGCTTACGAGTCAGGGCAGTGCAGGACGAGCAGTACTTC
TRBV30	.	.	TRBJ1-5	CAWSALRNQPQHF	TGTGCCTGGAGTGCCCTCCGCAATCAGCCCCAGCATTTT
TRBV6-5	.	.	TRBJ2-5	CASSSPGLAGEETQYF	TGTGCCAGCAGTTCCCCGGGGTTGGCAGGGGAAGAGACCCAGTACTTC
TRBV5-4	TRBD2	.	TRBJ2-7	CASSSLTSGSFHEQYF	TGTGCCAGCAGCTCTCTAACTAGCGGGAGTTTCCACGAGCAGTACTTC
TRBV15	.	.	TRBJ1-4	CATSRDKGEKLFF	TGTGCCACCAGCAGAGATAAGGGGGAAAAACTGTTTTTT
TRBV9	TRBD1	.	TRBJ1-4	CASSAGQGLTNEKLFF	TGTGCCAGCAGCGCTGGACAGGGGTTAACTAATGAAAAACTGTTTTTT
TRBV5-4	.	.	TRBJ1-2	CASSLDRRQGPYGYTF	TGTGCCAGCAGCTTGGATCGTCGGCAGGGGCCCTATGGCTACACCTTC
TRBV5-1	.	once	TRBJ2-5	CASRRVQETQYF	TGCGCCAGCAGGCGGGTCCAAGAGACCCAGTACTTC
TRBV28	TRBD1	.	TRBJ2-2	CASLWGDRVDTGELFF	TGTGCCAGCCTCTGGGGGGACAGGGTGGACACCGGGGAGCTGTTTTTT
TRBV3-1/TRBV3-2	.	.	TRBJ1-4	CASSLWTGDEKLFF	TGTGCCAGCAGTCTCTGGACTGGGGATGAAAAACTGTTTTTT
TRBV19	.	.	TRBJ1-2	CASSAQGSGAIGYTF	TGTGCCAGTAGTGCCCAGGGAAGTGGGGCTATAGGCTACACCTTC
TRBV30	TRBD1	.	TRBJ1-2	CAWSVRLSAGGDYGYTF	TGTGCCTGGAGTGTACGATTGTCAGCAGGGGGCGACTATGGCTACACCTTC
TRBV18	.	.	TRBJ1-2	CASSPPELWSRYTF	TGTGCCAGCTCACCACCAGAGCTTTGGAGTCGCTACACCTTC
TRBV3-1/TRBV3-2	.	.	TRBJ2-6	CASSQERSWANVLTF	TGTGCCAGCAGCCAAGAGAGGTCCTGGGCCAACGTCCTGACTTTC
TRBV25-1	TRBD1	few	TRBJ2-2	CASSELRQGDGELFF	TGTGCCAGCAGTGAATTGAGACAGGGGGACGGGGAGCTGTTTTTT
TRBV7-2	.	.	TRBJ2-7	CASSLVEGAARYEQYF	TGTGCCAGCAGCTTAGTTGAGGGAGCGGCACGGTACGAGCAGTACTTC
TRBV28	.	.	TRBJ1-5	CASSLGPRNQPQHF	TGTGCCAGCAGTTTGGGGCCCCGCAATCAGCCCCAGCATTTT
TRBV6-5	TRBD1	.	TRBJ2-1	CASSLPLQGLDEQFF	TGTGCCTCTTCACTTCCCTTACAGGGGTTAGATGAGCAGTTCTTC
TRBV6-2/TRBV6-3	TRBD2	.	TRBJ2-7	CASIYSGKGYEQYF	TGTGCCAGCATTTATAGCGGGAAAGGCTACGAGCAGTACTTC
TRBV7-2	.	few	TRBJ2-3	CASSWTEDTQYF	TGTGCCAGCAGCTGGACAGAAGATACGCAGTATTTT
TRBV2	.	.	TRBJ2-7	CASRPGGGRGGPREQYF	TGTGCCAGCAGGCCAGGGGGCGGACGGGGAGGGCCGCGTGAGCAGTACTTC
TRBV7-9	TRBD1	.	TRBJ2-5	CASSLKGAGGQETQYF	TGTGCCAGCAGCTTAAAAGGGGCAGGGGGACAAGAGACCCAGTACTTC
TRBV18	TRBD2	.	TRBJ2-4	CASSPPGSAAGGVLDIQYF	TGTGCCAGCTCACCACCGGGTTCGGCCGCGGGAGGGGTTTTGGACATTCAGTACTTC
TRBV5-8	TRBD2	.	TRBJ2-5	CASSQILAGPQETQYF	TGTGCCAGCAGCCAGATACTAGCGGGGCCTCAAGAGACCCAGTACTTC
TRBV5-1	.	.	TRBJ2-3	CASSLQGPGTDTQYF	TGCGCCAGCAGCTTGCAGGGGCCCGGCACAGATACGCAGTATTTT
TRBV2	TRBD1	.	TRBJ1-1	CASSGGQGAKTEAFF	TGTGCCAGCAGTGGAGGACAGGGTGCTAAGACTGAAGCTTTCTTT
TRBV6-5	.	.	TRBJ1-4	CASSYPGQTSEKLFF	TGTGCCAGCAGTTACCCCGGACAGACAAGCGAAAAACTGTTTTTT
TRBV6-1	TRBD1	.	TRBJ1-1	CASSVTGGVGMNTEAFF	TGTGCCAGCAGTGTTACAGGGGGCGTAGGGATGAACACTGAAGCTTTCTTT
TRBV27	TRBD2	.	TRBJ2-7	CASSLRPPLAATSYEQYF	TGTGCCAGCAGTTTACGTCCCCCACTAGCGGCCACTTCCTACGAGCAGTACTTC
TRBV5-1	TRBD2	.	TRBJ2-3	CASSLIRVVSGRAARADTQYF	TGCGCCAGCAGCCTCATTCGGGTTGTTAGCGGGAGGGCCGCGCGTGCAGATACGCAGTATTTT
TRBV2	TRBD2	few	TRBJ2-1	CASSPTSGRKNEQFF	TGTGCCAGCAGCCCAACTAGCGGGAGGAAGAATGAGCAGTTCTTC
TRBV6-1	.	once	TRBJ2-6	CASSEGSAGANVLTF	TGTGCCAGCAGTGAAGGGTCGGCTGGGGCCAACGTCCTGACTTTC
TRBV19	.	.	TRBJ2-5	CASSMAGAGEETQYF	TGTGCCAGTAGTATGGCAGGTGCAGGGGAAGAGACCCAGTACTTC
TRBV5-6	.	.	TRBJ1-3	CASSFPGSGNTIYF	TGTGCCAGCAGCTTTCCAGGCTCTGGAAACACCATATATTTT
TRBV4-3	TRBD2	.	TRBJ2-1	CASSQASGRTGANEQFF	TGCGCCAGCAGCCAAGCTAGCGGGAGGACGGGGGCCAATGAGCAGTTCTTC
TRBV10-3	TRBD1	.	TRBJ1-4	CATTGDSTNEKLFF	TGTGCCACTACAGGGGACAGTACTAATGAAAAACTGTTTTTT
TRBV5-1	TRBD1	.	TRBJ1-1	CASSHRTGNTEAFF	TGCGCCAGCAGCCATCGGACAGGGAACACTGAAGCTTTCTTT
TRBV2	TRBD1	.	TRBJ2-3	CASRPDRGTDTQYF	TGTGCCAGCAGGCCTGACAGGGGAACAGATACGCAGTATTTT
TRBV29-1	.	.	TRBJ2-3	CTSGSSTDTQYF	TGCACCAGCGGATCAAGCACAGATACGCAGTATTTT
TRBV18	.	.	TRBJ2-3	CASSTTGATDTQYF	TGTGCCAGCTCAACTACTGGGGCCACAGATACGCAGTATTTT
TRBV19	.	.	TRBJ1-1	CASSMGQGRNTEAFF	TGTGCCAGTAGTATGGGGCAGGGGAGGAACACTGAAGCTTTCTTT
TRBV5-1	TRBD2	.	TRBJ2-5	CASSLAGATSGVQETQYF	TGCGCCAGCAGCTTGGCCGGGGCGACTAGCGGGGTACAAGAGACCCAGTACTTC
TRBV4-1	TRBD1	many	TRBJ2-1	CACGTGLLGLYNEQFF	TGCGCCTGCGGGACAGGGCTTTTAGGGCTATACAATGAGCAGTTCTTC
TRBV7-2	TRBD1	.	TRBJ1-1	CASSFVTGALMNTEAFF	TGTGCCAGCAGCTTCGTGACAGGGGCCCTCATGAACACTGAAGCTTTCTTT
TRBV2	TRBD1	.	TRBJ1-3	CASSGGQPLAGNTIYF	TGTGCCAGCAGTGGGGGACAGCCCTTGGCTGGAAACACCATATATTTT
TRBV6-5	.	.	TRBJ1-2	CASDRGFGAYGYTF	TGTGCCAGTGACCGGGGGTTTGGGGCTTATGGCTACACCTTC